This is a list of T cell receptor beta chains from one sample in a study of T cell responses to AZD1222 COVID-19 vaccine. The table came from immunoSEQ multiplex PCR; TCRdb's copy has only in-frame clones and leaves some out. Counted here are 100,000 to 110,000 clones, around 87% occurring once; the ten biggest clones make up just over 4%. The starting material was peripheral blood, obtained on day 0 of MenACWY control vaccination. Receptor source: an adult in good health. CDR3s include the opening cysteine and the closing phenylalanine or tryptophan.

TRBV5-1,CASSSGTLNSPLHF
TRBV30,CAWGLVGRLDSPLHF
TRBV19,CASEGGFTDTQYF
TRBV3-1/TRBV3-2,CASAGGAPGNTIYF
TRBV19,CATISAGSEKLFF
TRBV4-1,CASSHFGRDYGYTF
TRBV9,CASSALTGNSGANVLTF
TRBV2,CASQDSNYGYTF
TRBV2,CASIQFNSVGGYTF
TRBV27,CASSSLRTGGLYEQYF
TRBV5-4,CASSTDAPSEAFF